The text below deals with one TCR beta chain. This clonotype was detected many times. There is no known antigen for this receptor. No base-level quality is on record; no much larger clone is a single base apart. Counted from cysteine to phenylalanine, this CDR3 has 13 amino acids. Of all the DNA, just the CDR3 is kept, 39 bases in frame from base 1. V is pared back by 3 bases and J by 6 bases, with 11 bases lying between the germline termini. Via the germline V gene, CDR1 is MDHEN and CDR2 SYDVKM. This entry is derived from a study of identical twins listed by TCRdb under 2016. A note on the overall study: TCR alpha and beta repertoires from monozygotic twins, unrelated adults of various ages and cord blood were deep-sequenced to test whether fetal clonotypes persist. Replicate twin experiments were performed at different times using different library preparation protocols to rule out contamination. Here is what the overall study found, with its caveats: Conclusions relied on cross-sectional statistical analysis, since the same donors could not be followed over many years. Compared with coincidental sharing between unrelated individuals, an excess of low generation-probability sequences was observed among out-of-frame TCR alpha sequences shared between twins. Abundant cord blood beta clonotypes carried fewer insertions; young adult naive repertoires showed a weaker similar trend, while memory repertoires showed none. The excess sharing between twins in beta out-of-frame sequences was weaker because fewer shared sequences reduced the signal-to-noise ratio. In monozygotic twins, out-of-frame TCR alpha sharing was systematically underestimated by recombination models, although the models agreed with sharing between unrelated individuals. Invariant T cells such as MAIT and iNKT could partly confound zero-insertion analyses, though diverse VJ usage argued against this for most clonotypes.

Every donor in the study was a healthy Caucasian. Three pairs of female monozygotic twins, all aged roughly 18 to 29 years, were included in the twin cohort. Using Miltenyi CD45RO+ enrichment and human naive T-cell isolation kits, memory (CD45RO+) and naive T cells were isolated from PBMC. Receptor libraries were prepared by 5' RACE. The sequencing machine was an Illumina HiSeq 2000. A universal primer binding site was introduced by template switching, and a unique molecular identifier was present in the final cDNA, enabling accurate counting of TCR cDNA molecules. Specific primers in the conserved constant-segment region were used to synthesize first-strand cDNA for the TCR alpha and beta chains. To control for contamination, each cDNA library was double barcoded with a SMART-Mk sample barcode plus Illumina barcodes. TruSeq adapter sequences along with Illumina sample barcodes were introduced in two successive PCR steps. The Illumina HiSeq platform was used with custom primers to sequence TCR alpha and beta cDNA libraries. As for how the authors treated the data: Raw reads were processed with MiGEC to extract unique molecular identifiers, and MiXCR was used to determine CDR3 positions. Recombination models were inferred per individual with the repgenHMM and IGoR tools using an EM algorithm. Shared clonotypes were analyzed with the tcR package in R, and sharing was normalized by the product of cloneset sizes. To study raw recombination without the effects of thymic and clonal selection, out-of-frame nonproductive sequences were analyzed. Using fastp trimming at Q25 and MiXCR clonotype assembly, TCRdb reanalyzed the public sequencing data and kept in-frame beta chains. Each entry is one CDR3 protein sequence, shown with its most common DNA and genes. The authors' filters were not applied to this entry. This sample holds roughly 290,000 distinct CDR3 sequences; 6.5% to 9.5% were observed only once. Together, the top ten hold approximately 2.1% of the sample.

This sample also belongs to another study, concerning yellow fever vaccine responses in identical twins. Drawing on the second study: The T cell response to vaccination in identical twins was reported by the authors to appear partly convergent and partly personalized. In identical twins, the study followed T cell clones that responded to the vaccine with precision.

This TCR came from a woman in her late teens or twenties in good health. This receptor chain uses TRBV28 and TRBJ1-2, with TRBD1 tentatively as D gene (6 bases match). The sample comprised memory (CD45RO+) T cells sorted from blood. The sample's cell subset or site label, decoded: CD45RO+ enriched T cells. DNA sequence: TGTGCCAGCAGTTTTGGCAGGGGTGATGGCTACACCTTC. Its coded protein is CASSFGRGDGYTF.